The source of this T cell receptor (beta chain) is a study of cytomegalovirus exposure and HLA in healthy donors. Whole-study context: Among about 179 million T cells, an earlier analysis found approximately 110 million unique TCR beta sequences.

The PCR ran on 60 Vbeta and 13 Jbeta primers. This table comes from immunoSEQ multiplex PCR, and its TCRdb copy is limited to in-frame clones, with some not included. The sample gives some 100,000 clones, around 84% of which show up once; 2% to 2.5% is in the top ten. The CDR3 contains 14 residues. Trimming removed 5 bases from V and 3 bases from J; junction bases left unmatched: 6. Looked up from germline, CDR1 is MNHEY and CDR2 is SMNVEV (reference sequence). The clonotype was recovered from a man aged 18 to 29 in good health and CMV-seronegative. This sequence joins TRBV27 and TRBJ1-2, with TRBD1 matching over 7 bases. Sequencing input: PBMCs. The CDR3 protein is CASSPGGFDYGYTF. As DNA, the CDR3 is TGTGCCAGCAGTCCAGGGGGATTCGACTATGGCTACACCTTC.